A selection of T cell receptor beta chains follows, all from one sample in a study of CD8+CD57+ T cells in acquired aplastic anemia. MiXCR, run by TCRdb on the reads, gives a single entry per CDR3 protein. The top ten hold approximately 80% of the sample, which has 75,000 to 80,000 distinct CDR3 sequences, about 70% seen once. What was sequenced was sorted CD4+, CD8+, or CD8+CD57+ T cells (not recorded which) from PBMCs. These receptors all come from a human donor with aplastic anemia. CDR3s include the opening cysteine and the closing phenylalanine or tryptophan. Clone size is not always given. Where it is, it says once, few, many or a class for expanded clones.

j_gene: TRBJ1-6
v_gene: TRBV19
abundance: NA
CDR3aa: CASRAWDSPLHF

j_gene: TRBJ2-7
v_gene: TRBV7-9
abundance: once
CDR3aa: CASSSLYVEQYF

j_gene: TRBJ1-2
v_gene: TRBV2
abundance: NA
CDR3aa: CASSEGQGAYGYTF

j_gene: TRBJ1-2
v_gene: TRBV7-9
abundance: NA
CDR3aa: CASSLTDAYGYTF

j_gene: TRBJ1-1
v_gene: TRBV2
abundance: NA
CDR3aa: CASTYQGGTEAFF

j_gene: TRBJ2-3
v_gene: TRBV2
abundance: NA
CDR3aa: CASSDYYTTDTQYF

j_gene: TRBJ2-7
v_gene: TRBV19
abundance: NA
CDR3aa: CASSMTAGGPYEQYF

j_gene: TRBJ1-2
v_gene: TRBV6-2/TRBV6-3
abundance: NA
CDR3aa: CASSYSGPNYGYTF

j_gene: TRBJ2-7
v_gene: TRBV25-1
abundance: once
CDR3aa: CASSEPLDSSPYNEQYF

j_gene: TRBJ2-7
v_gene: TRBV4-2
abundance: NA
CDR3aa: CASSYGANYEQYF

j_gene: TRBJ2-7
v_gene: TRBV7-9
abundance: NA
CDR3aa: CASLGTGIGEQYF

j_gene: TRBJ2-5
v_gene: TRBV7-9
abundance: NA
CDR3aa: CASSPGRRETQYF

j_gene: TRBJ1-3
v_gene: TRBV15
abundance: few
CDR3aa: CATSRDVVSGNTIYF

j_gene: TRBJ1-1
v_gene: TRBV7-3
abundance: many
CDR3aa: CASSSEGGNTEAFF

j_gene: TRBJ2-3
v_gene: TRBV11-2
abundance: NA
CDR3aa: CASSFYFASTDTQYF

j_gene: TRBJ2-7
v_gene: TRBV18
abundance: NA
CDR3aa: CASSPPVFRYEQYF

j_gene: TRBJ2-3
v_gene: TRBV5-4
abundance: once
CDR3aa: CASSLGYGSTDTQYF

j_gene: TRBJ2-7
v_gene: TRBV2
abundance: NA
CDR3aa: CATTDLLTYEQYF

j_gene: TRBJ1-2
v_gene: TRBV29-1
abundance: NA
CDR3aa: CSVAPGVGYTF

j_gene: TRBJ2-7
v_gene: TRBV20-1
abundance: once
CDR3aa: CSARTEGTYRRTYEQYF

j_gene: TRBJ1-1
v_gene: TRBV9
abundance: many
CDR3aa: CASSVTGVGTEAFF

j_gene: TRBJ2-7
v_gene: TRBV29-1
abundance: NA
CDR3aa: CSVNEQGVTYEQYF

j_gene: TRBJ1-5
v_gene: TRBV19
abundance: few
CDR3aa: CASSMDASNNQPQHF

j_gene: TRBJ2-7
v_gene: TRBV7-8
abundance: once
CDR3aa: CASSQITRGPTYEQYF

j_gene: TRBJ2-7
v_gene: TRBV20-1
abundance: NA
CDR3aa: CSARETSGTYEQYF

j_gene: TRBJ1-6
v_gene: TRBV20-1
abundance: NA
CDR3aa: CSARGRGVSPLHF

j_gene: TRBJ1-6
v_gene: TRBV11-2
abundance: NA
CDR3aa: CASCPVGNSPLHF

j_gene: TRBJ1-2
v_gene: TRBV7-9
abundance: NA
CDR3aa: CASSFQYGYTF

j_gene: TRBJ2-5
v_gene: TRBV15
abundance: NA
CDR3aa: CATSTGTGFGETQYF

j_gene: TRBJ1-1
v_gene: TRBV9
abundance: once
CDR3aa: CASAGEYTEAFF

j_gene: TRBJ1-2
v_gene: TRBV9
abundance: once
CDR3aa: CASSQAGEGGYTF

j_gene: TRBJ2-5
v_gene: TRBV4-2
abundance: NA
CDR3aa: CASSQEGSGGADF

j_gene: TRBJ2-1
v_gene: TRBV11-1
abundance: NA
CDR3aa: CASSLVRAGLKYNEQFF

j_gene: TRBJ2-1
v_gene: TRBV7-2
abundance: many
CDR3aa: CASSSPGTSDRGEQFF

j_gene: TRBJ1-2
v_gene: TRBV5-6
abundance: many
CDR3aa: CASSNTGGAMLLNYGYTF

j_gene: TRBJ2-7
v_gene: TRBV30
abundance: NA
CDR3aa: CARADPYEQYF

j_gene: TRBJ2-7
v_gene: TRBV12-5
abundance: NA
CDR3aa: CASGSSSLREQYF

j_gene: TRBJ2-7
v_gene: TRBV10-3
abundance: NA
CDR3aa: CASSGGTGAYEQYF

j_gene: TRBJ1-5
v_gene: TRBV19
abundance: NA
CDR3aa: CASSPRDRPNQPQHF

j_gene: TRBJ2-7
v_gene: TRBV5-6
abundance: NA
CDR3aa: CASSLSDYEQYF

j_gene: TRBJ1-1
v_gene: TRBV6-1
abundance: few
CDR3aa: CASSPRQGMNTEAFF

j_gene: TRBJ2-7
v_gene: TRBV4-1
abundance: many
CDR3aa: CASSQAGIPSPYEQYF

j_gene: TRBJ2-5
v_gene: TRBV7-2
abundance: few
CDR3aa: CASPRGDETQYF

j_gene: TRBJ2-3
v_gene: TRBV20-1
abundance: NA
CDR3aa: CSAPVAGGSDTQYF

j_gene: TRBJ2-6
v_gene: TRBV20-1
abundance: NA
CDR3aa: CSARELRDSGANVLTF